A selection of T cell receptor beta chains follows, all from one sample in a study of response to subunit inactivated influenza vaccine. TCRdb fed the RT-PCR reads into MiXCR, producing one record per CDR3 protein. The sample has 750,000 to 850,000 distinct CDR3 sequences, 15% to 20% seen once. The source material was PBMCs from blood, sampled approximately 5 days after vaccination. These receptors were collected from a man in his fifties or sixties who received an inactivated influenza vaccine. The CDR3 runs from the conserved cysteine through the conserved F or W. Each record gives: J gene, D gene, clone size, V gene, CDR3 protein, CDR3 DNA. D genes are given only for firm matches. Clone size is not always given. Where it is, it says once, few, many or a class for expanded clones.

j_call: TRBJ2-5
d_call: -
clone_size: many
v_call: TRBV12-3/TRBV12-4
cdr3_aa: CASTPWQQETQYF
cdr3_nt: TGTGCCAGCACCCCGTGGCAGCAAGAGACCCAGTACTTC

j_call: TRBJ1-2
d_call: -
clone_size: few
v_call: TRBV19
cdr3_aa: CASGPVTLYGYTF
cdr3_nt: TGTGCCAGCGGCCCCGTTACCCTCTATGGCTACACCTTC

j_call: TRBJ1-2
d_call: -
clone_size: -
v_call: TRBV10-3
cdr3_aa: CAISDSSNYGYTF
cdr3_nt: TGTGCCATCAGTGACAGTTCTAACTATGGCTACACCTTC

j_call: TRBJ2-7
d_call: TRBD2
clone_size: few
v_call: TRBV4-2
cdr3_aa: CASSQDHGGAYEQYF
cdr3_nt: TGTGCCAGCAGCCAAGATCACGGGGGGGCCTACGAGCAGTACTTC

j_call: TRBJ2-5
d_call: -
clone_size: -
v_call: TRBV20-1
cdr3_aa: CSATDAGRETQYF
cdr3_nt: TGCAGTGCCACCGATGCGGGGAGGGAGACCCAGTACTTC

j_call: TRBJ1-1
d_call: -
clone_size: -
v_call: TRBV20-1
cdr3_aa: CSARDGQRNTEAFF
cdr3_nt: TGCAGTGCTAGAGACGGACAACGGAACACTGAAGCTTTCTTT

j_call: TRBJ2-7
d_call: TRBD2
clone_size: few
v_call: TRBV12-3/TRBV12-4
cdr3_aa: CASRMGGGFSEQYF
cdr3_nt: TGTGCCAGCCGTATGGGGGGGGGATTTAGCGAGCAGTACTTC

j_call: TRBJ2-3
d_call: TRBD2
clone_size: many
v_call: TRBV4-1
cdr3_aa: CASSQGPTSGGTNTQYF
cdr3_nt: TGCGCCAGCAGCCAAGGCCCGACTAGCGGGGGGACGAATACGCAGTATTTT

j_call: TRBJ1-1
d_call: -
clone_size: many
v_call: TRBV20-1
cdr3_aa: CSARDPAVMNTEAFF
cdr3_nt: TGCAGTGCTAGAGATCCCGCGGTCATGAACACTGAAGCTTTCTTT

j_call: TRBJ2-7
d_call: -
clone_size: many
v_call: TRBV6-5
cdr3_aa: CASSYGRTSSYEQYF
cdr3_nt: TGTGCCAGCAGTTACGGAAGAACCAGCTCCTACGAGCAGTACTTC

j_call: TRBJ2-5
d_call: TRBD2
clone_size: -
v_call: TRBV19
cdr3_aa: CASSTGLAGGETQYF
cdr3_nt: TGTGCCAGTAGTACGGGACTAGCGGGGGGGGAGACCCAGTACTTC

j_call: TRBJ2-2
d_call: TRBD1
clone_size: few
v_call: TRBV7-6
cdr3_aa: CASSLMTGGDTGELFF
cdr3_nt: TGTGCCAGCAGCTTAATGACAGGGGGCGACACCGGGGAGCTGTTTTTT

j_call: TRBJ2-6
d_call: -
clone_size: few
v_call: TRBV7-9
cdr3_aa: CASSLAFGIGANVLTF
cdr3_nt: TGTGCCAGCAGCCTGGCCTTCGGGATTGGGGCCAACGTCCTGACTTTC

j_call: TRBJ2-1
d_call: -
clone_size: many
v_call: TRBV5-6
cdr3_aa: CASSLGRSDNEQFF
cdr3_nt: TGTGCCAGCAGCTTGGGAAGATCCGACAATGAGCAGTTCTTC

j_call: TRBJ2-7
d_call: -
clone_size: -
v_call: TRBV4-3
cdr3_aa: CASSQEGHLSYEQYF
cdr3_nt: TGCGCCAGCAGCCAAGAAGGACACCTTAGCTACGAGCAGTACTTC

j_call: TRBJ2-1
d_call: -
clone_size: -
v_call: TRBV7-2
cdr3_aa: CASSSGSPIYNEQFF
cdr3_nt: TGTGCCAGCAGCTCCGGGTCACCAATTTACAATGAGCAGTTCTTC

j_call: TRBJ2-7
d_call: -
clone_size: few
v_call: TRBV18
cdr3_aa: CASSRTPSYEQYF
cdr3_nt: TGTGCCAGCTCAAGGACACCTTCCTACGAGCAGTACTTC

j_call: TRBJ2-7
d_call: TRBD1
clone_size: few
v_call: TRBV18
cdr3_aa: CASSADRGSEQYF
cdr3_nt: TGTGCCAGCTCCGCGGACAGGGGAAGCGAGCAGTACTTC

j_call: TRBJ2-7
d_call: TRBD1
clone_size: few
v_call: TRBV7-8
cdr3_aa: CASSRSTGLDEQYF
cdr3_nt: TGTGCCAGCAGCCGATCGACAGGGCTCGACGAGCAGTACTTC

j_call: TRBJ1-1
d_call: -
clone_size: -
v_call: TRBV20-1
cdr3_aa: CSASDRQNTEAFF
cdr3_nt: TGCAGTGCTTCCGACAGGCAGAACACTGAAGCTTTCTTT

j_call: TRBJ1-2
d_call: -
clone_size: -
v_call: TRBV5-1
cdr3_aa: CASSLEFREPYGYTF
cdr3_nt: TGCGCCAGCAGCTTGGAATTCCGGGAGCCCTATGGCTACACCTTC

j_call: TRBJ2-5
d_call: -
clone_size: -
v_call: TRBV7-2
cdr3_aa: CASSLGLAPETQYF
cdr3_nt: TGTGCCAGCAGCTTAGGGCTAGCGCCCGAGACCCAGTACTTC

j_call: TRBJ1-6
d_call: -
clone_size: -
v_call: TRBV6-5
cdr3_aa: CASSYSGQPSSYNSPLHF
cdr3_nt: TGTGCCAGCAGTTACTCAGGACAGCCAAGCTCCTATAATTCACCCCTCCACTTT

j_call: TRBJ2-7
d_call: TRBD2
clone_size: few
v_call: TRBV7-8
cdr3_aa: CASSLGGLAGASYEQYF
cdr3_nt: TGTGCCAGCAGCTTAGGGGGACTAGCGGGAGCCTCCTACGAGCAGTACTTC